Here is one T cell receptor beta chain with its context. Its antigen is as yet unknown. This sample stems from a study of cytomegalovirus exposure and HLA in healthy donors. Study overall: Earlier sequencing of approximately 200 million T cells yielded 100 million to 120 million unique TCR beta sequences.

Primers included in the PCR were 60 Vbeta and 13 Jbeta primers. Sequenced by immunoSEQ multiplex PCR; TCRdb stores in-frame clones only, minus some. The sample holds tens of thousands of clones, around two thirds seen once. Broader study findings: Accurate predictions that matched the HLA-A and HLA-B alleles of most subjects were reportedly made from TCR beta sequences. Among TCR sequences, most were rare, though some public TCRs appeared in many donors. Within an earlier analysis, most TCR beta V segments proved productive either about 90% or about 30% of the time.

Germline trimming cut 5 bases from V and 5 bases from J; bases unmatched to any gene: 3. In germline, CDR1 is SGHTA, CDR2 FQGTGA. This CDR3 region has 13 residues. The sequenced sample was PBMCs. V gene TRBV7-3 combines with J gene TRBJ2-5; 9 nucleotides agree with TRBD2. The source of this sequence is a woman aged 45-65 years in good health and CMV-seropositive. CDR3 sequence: CASSPGLAETQYF. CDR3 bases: TGTGCCAGCAGCCCGGGACTAGCCGAGACCCAGTACTTC.